A single sample is the source of the 17 T cell receptor beta chains below, sequenced in a study of beta chain features in type 1 diabetes. cDNA synthesis used the whole RNA isolate, giving expressed TCRB sequences. Sequenced by immunoSEQ multiplex PCR; TCRdb stores in-frame clones only, minus some. The data contain nearly 250,000 clones, about 70% of them singletons. Sequencing was performed on naive CD4+ T cells from blood. These receptors came from a man aged 25 to 40 in good health.

This chain uses TRBV27 with TRBJ1-2; 7 positions match TRBD1. Germline CDR1 reads MNHEY; CDR2 reads SMNVEV (reference sequence). The ends lost 6 bases at V and 6 bases at J; junction bases unmatched: 4. This CDR3 region has 12 residues. CDR3 region: CASSQGTDGYTF. CDR3 DNA sequence: TGTGCCAGCAGCCAAGGGACAGATGGCTACACCTTC.

This sequence joins TRBV4-1 and TRBJ2-7; D may be TRBD2 (5 bases). V lost 4 bases to trimming and J lost 5 bases, with 21 bases between them. This CDR3 has 16 residues. Germline V CDR1 and CDR2: MGHRA, YSYEKL. CDR3 sequence reads: CASSRKSRSGSDEQYF. The CDR3 coding sequence is TGCGCCAGCAGCCGAAAAAGCAGATCGGGGAGCGACGAGCAGTACTTC.

The chain is built from TRBV4-3 and TRBJ2-6, with 9 nucleotides matching TRBD1. CDR1 is LGHNA, CDR2 YSLEER, per germline. CDR3 length equals 17 residues. Trimming at V came to 0 bases and at J to 4 bases, leaving 4 bases not matched to a gene. CDR3: CASSQERTGAGANVLTF. The CDR3 coding sequence is TGCGCCAGCAGCCAAGAGAGGACAGGGGCGGGGGCCAACGTCCTGACTTTC.

This chain connects TRBV6-4 to TRBJ1-4; the D is unclear. The germline V gene encodes CDR1 MRHNA and CDR2 SNTAGT. With 5 bases removed from V and 7 bases from J, the gap between germline ends came to 14 bases. The CDR3 is made up of 14 amino acids. The CDR3 sequence: CASSLHTAGEKLFF. The CDR3 nucleotides read TGTGCCAGCAGTCTACACACGGCAGGTGAAAAACTGTTTTTT.

The chain links TRBV18 to TRBJ1-1; 7 positions agree with TRBD1. Germline CDR1 is KGHSH and CDR2 is LQKENI. The CDR3 has 14 amino acids. V trimming: 4 bases; J trimming: 1 base; junction bases outside the gene matches: 3. In DNA, the CDR3 is TGTGCCAGCTCACGACAGGGCGAGAACACTGAAGCTTTCTTT. This translates into CASSRQGENTEAFF.

The chain combines TRBV28 with TRBJ1-1, with D possibly matching TRBD1 (5 bases). Germline V CDR1 and CDR2: MDHEN, SYDVKM. This CDR3 contains 15 residues. V was trimmed by 5 bases and J by 3 bases, leaving 16 bases between them. The CDR3 coding sequence is TGTGCCAGCAGTCCCGCGAGGGGCTTATACACTGAAGCTTTCTTT. Residues: CASSPARGLYTEAFF.

The V gene is TRBV28, the J gene TRBJ2-1; D is ambiguous. In germline, CDR1 is MDHEN, CDR2 SYDVKM. V dropped 7 bases and J dropped 8 bases, with 9 bases sitting between them. This CDR3 spans 11 amino acids. CDR3 nucleotides: TGTGCCAGCAACACTATCCATGAGCAGTTCTTC. Its translation is CASNTIHEQFF.

This sequence joins TRBV7-7 and TRBJ2-3, with TRBD1 as a possible D gene (5 bases). Germline assignment: CDR1 SSHAT and CDR2 FNYEAQ (reference sequence). Trimming shortened V by 5 bases and J by 6 bases, and 15 bases separated the two germline ends. The CDR3 extends over 14 amino acids. The CDR3: CASSAHPGQDTQYF. The CDR3 DNA reads as TGTGCCAGCAGCGCCCACCCAGGGCAGGATACGCAGTATTTT. Variable domain in full (rest from reference TRBV7-7 and TRBJ2-3): GAGVSQSPRYKVTKRGQDVTLRCDPISSHATLYWYQQALGQGPEFLTYFNYEAQPDKSGLPSDRFSAERPEGSISTLTIQRTEQRDSAMYRCASSAHPGQDTQYFGPGTRLTVL.

The chain combines TRBV20-1 with TRBJ2-5, with D unclear. The germline gives CDR1 DFQATT, CDR2 SNEGSKA (reference sequence). This CDR3 comprises 11 residues. V lost 5 bases and J 1 base, leaving 5 bases between the germline ends. CDR3 coding DNA: TGCAGTGCTCCCGTCCAAGAGACCCAGTACTTC. Encoded protein: CSAPVQETQYF.

This clone showed up just a few times. The same CDR3 also results from other DNA sequences found in this sample. This rearrangement joins TRBV29-1 to TRBJ2-5; tentative D call: TRBD1 (6 bases). The germline CDR1 and CDR2 sequences are SQVTM and ANQGSEA. The V end was cut by 7 bases, the J end by 2 bases, with 11 bases between. This CDR3 spans 12 amino acids. CDR3 sequence: CSAKTGQETQYF. As DNA, the CDR3 is TGCAGCGCCAAGACAGGACAAGAGACCCAGTACTTC.

The rearrangement joins TRBV10-3 to TRBJ2-1; tentatively, D is TRBD2 (5 bases). This CDR3 has 16 residues. Germline CDR1 and CDR2: ENHRY and SYGVKD. V gave up 6 bases and J gave up 1 base, with 16 bases separating them. CDR3 DNA: TGTGCCATCAGCCCAAGGAGCGGAGATTCCTACAATGAGCAGTTCTTC. It yields the protein CAISPRSGDSYNEQFF.

For this clone: This CDR3 is also generated by other DNA sequences in the sample. This chain links TRBV11-2 with TRBJ2-5; D not certain. Per germline, CDR1 SGHAT and CDR2 FQNNGV. This CDR3 has 11 amino acids. Deletions cut 1 base from V and 5 bases from J, with 2 bases between. As DNA, the CDR3 is TGTGCCAGCAGCTTAGTTGAGACCCAGTACTTC. Its protein is CASSLVETQYF.

The chain has TRBV7-2 and TRBJ1-3; unclear D gene. CDR3 length equals 15 residues. Germline V CDR1 and CDR2: SGHTA, FQGNSA. Trimming took off 6 bases at V and 2 bases at J, with 14 bases between the two ends. The CDR3 protein is CASSLWVAAGNTIYF. In nucleotides, the CDR3 is TGTGCCAGCAGTCTCTGGGTGGCGGCTGGAAACACCATATATTTT.

This chain uses TRBV9 with TRBJ2-3; 9 bases line up with TRBD1. Trimming took 0 bases from V and 6 from J; bases not matched to a gene: 2. This CDR3 contains 14 residues. Germline values: CDR1 SGDLS, CDR2 YYNGEE. This CDR3 is CASSVEQGADTQYF. The CDR3, as DNA: TGTGCCAGCAGCGTAGAACAGGGGGCTGATACGCAGTATTTT.

The rearrangement links TRBV9 to TRBJ1-5; 7 bases align to TRBD1. V gave up 3 bases and J gave up 3 bases; unmatched junction bases: 3. The V gene's germline CDR1 is SGDLS and CDR2 YYNGEE. CDR3 length: 14 amino acids. In DNA, the CDR3 is TGTGCCAGCAGCGCCGGGACAGACAATCAGCCCCAGCATTTT. Translation: CASSAGTDNQPQHF.

This chain links TRBV29-1 with TRBJ2-1; D assignment may be TRBD1 or TRBD2 (5 bases each). The V end was cut by 7 bases, the J end by 0 bases, with 16 bases between. The CDR3 extends over 15 amino acids. Germline V gene lookup returns CDR1 SQVTM and CDR2 ANQGSEA. The CDR3 here is CSARDLRSSYNEQFF. CDR3 in DNA: TGCAGCGCTCGGGACCTCAGGAGCTCCTACAATGAGCAGTTCTTC.

This chain links TRBV28 with TRBJ2-1; TRBD1 agrees at 7 bases. Germline values: CDR1 MDHEN, CDR2 SYDVKM. This CDR3 contains 15 residues. The ends lost 4 bases at V and 2 bases at J; junction bases unmatched: 5. CDR3: CASSYTGVPYNEQFF. CDR3 DNA: TGTGCCAGCAGTTACACAGGGGTCCCCTACAATGAGCAGTTCTTC.